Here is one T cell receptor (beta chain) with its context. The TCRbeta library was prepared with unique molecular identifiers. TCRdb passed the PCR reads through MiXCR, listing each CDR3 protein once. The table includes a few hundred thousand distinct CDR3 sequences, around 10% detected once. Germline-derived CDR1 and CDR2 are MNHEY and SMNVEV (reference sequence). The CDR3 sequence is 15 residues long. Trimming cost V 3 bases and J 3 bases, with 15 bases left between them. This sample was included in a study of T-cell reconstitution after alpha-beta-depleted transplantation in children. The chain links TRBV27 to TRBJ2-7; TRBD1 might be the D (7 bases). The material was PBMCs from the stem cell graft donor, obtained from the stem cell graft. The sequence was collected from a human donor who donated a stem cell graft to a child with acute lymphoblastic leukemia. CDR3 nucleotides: TGTGCCAGCAGTTTTCAGGGGGGAAGGTACTACGAGCAGTACTTC. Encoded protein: CASSFQGGRYYEQYF.